This entry describes one T cell receptor (beta chain). The method was immunoSEQ multiplex PCR; TCRdb's version includes in-frame clones alone and lacks a portion of them. The profile shows more than 80,000 clones, around 93% of them singletons. Deletions cut 8 bases from V and 3 bases from J, with 22 bases between. Per the germline V gene, CDR1 is LNHDA and CDR2 is SQIVND (reference sequence). CDR3 length: 17 amino acids. The data originate from a study of technical replicates of blood from several donors. Sequencing was performed on T cells isolated from PBMCs. V gene TRBV19 combines with J gene TRBJ1-4; D is unclear. The TCR sequence derives from a human donor in good health. The CDR3, as DNA: TGTGCCAGTCGCGAGTGGGCAGCTTCGGTTTCTAATGAAAAACTGTTTTTT. Its translation: CASREWAASVSNEKLFF.